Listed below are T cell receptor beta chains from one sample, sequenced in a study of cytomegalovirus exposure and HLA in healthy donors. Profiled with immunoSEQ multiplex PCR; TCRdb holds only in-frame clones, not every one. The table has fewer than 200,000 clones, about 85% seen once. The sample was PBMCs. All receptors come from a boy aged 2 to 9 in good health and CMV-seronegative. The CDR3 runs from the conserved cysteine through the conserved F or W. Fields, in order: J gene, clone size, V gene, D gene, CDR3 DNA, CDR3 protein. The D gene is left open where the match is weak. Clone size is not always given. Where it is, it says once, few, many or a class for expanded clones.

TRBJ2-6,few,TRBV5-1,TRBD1,TGCGCCAGCAGTAGGACAGGGGCCTTGTCTGGGGCCAACGTCCTGACTTTC,CASSRTGALSGANVLTF
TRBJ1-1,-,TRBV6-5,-,TGTGCCAGCAGTTACGGGGGGGCGCAGACTTTCTTT,CASSYGGAQTFF
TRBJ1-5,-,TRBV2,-,TGTGCCAGCAGTGAGGATGGTGGGGCTAATCAGCCCCAGCATTTT,CASSEDGGANQPQHF
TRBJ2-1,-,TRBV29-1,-,TGCAGCATAGGGGGCAATGAGCAGTTCTTC,CSIGGNEQFF
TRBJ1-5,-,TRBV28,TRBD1,TGTGCCAGCAGCGAGACAGGGGGCAGGGGCAATCAGCCCCAGCATTTT,CASSETGGRGNQPQHF
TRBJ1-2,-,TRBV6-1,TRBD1,TGTGCCAGCAGTTTCGGACAGGGGGGACCTAATACCTACACCTTC,CASSFGQGGPNTYTF
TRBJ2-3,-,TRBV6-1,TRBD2,TGTGCCAGCAGTCCCTCAGCGGGGGGGCCAGATACGCAGTATTTT,CASSPSAGGPDTQYF
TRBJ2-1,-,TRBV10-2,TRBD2,TGCGCCAGCAGTGGGCTAGCGGGAGAAATATGGGAGCAGTTCTTC,CASSGLAGEIWEQFF
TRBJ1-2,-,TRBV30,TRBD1,TGTGCCTGGAGTCGAATTTTACAGGGGGCGATTGGCTACACCTTC,CAWSRILQGAIGYTF
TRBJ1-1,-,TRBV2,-,TGTGCCAGCAACGGGGGACTGGAATCTCTGGGAGCTTTCTTT,CASNGGLESLGAFF
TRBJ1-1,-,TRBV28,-,TGTGCCAGCAAACCTTTCGTCGGTTCAGCTTTCTTT,CASKPFVGSAFF
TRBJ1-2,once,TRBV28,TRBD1,TGTGCCAGCAGTGATATGGGACAGGGGCTCTATGGCTACACCTTC,CASSDMGQGLYGYTF
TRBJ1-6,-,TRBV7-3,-,TGTGCCAGCAGCTCGAACAGGATTTCACCCCTCCACTTT,CASSSNRISPLHF
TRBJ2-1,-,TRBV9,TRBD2,TGTGCCAGCAGCGTAGAGGGACTAGCGCAAGATGAGCAGTTCTTC,CASSVEGLAQDEQFF
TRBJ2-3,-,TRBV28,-,TGTGCCAGCAGTTTATTTCTAGATACGCAGTATTTT,CASSLFLDTQYF
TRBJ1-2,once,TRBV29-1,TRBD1,TGCAGCGTTGCAGGGAAGGCAAACAGGGGTGGCTACACCTTC,CSVAGKANRGGYTF
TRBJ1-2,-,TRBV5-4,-,TGTGCCAGCAGCTTGGAAGGGGCAAACTATGGCTACACCTTC,CASSLEGANYGYTF
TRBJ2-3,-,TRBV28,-,TGTGCCAGCGGGGGCGGGTCTAGCACAGATACGCAGTATTTT,CASGGGSSTDTQYF
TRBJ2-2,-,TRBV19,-,TGTGCCAGTAGTAGTCCCGCCCGCGGCACGAACACCGGGGAGCTGTTTTTT,CASSSPARGTNTGELFF
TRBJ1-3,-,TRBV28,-,TGTGCCAGTTCAACAGGGCCTGGAAACACCATATATTTT,CASSTGPGNTIYF
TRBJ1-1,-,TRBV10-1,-,TGCGCCAGCAGACGCTCGGGGAACACTGAAGCTTTCTTT,CASRRSGNTEAFF
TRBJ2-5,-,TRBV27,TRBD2,TGTGCCAGCAGTTCCACTAGCGGGGGGGTAGAGACCCAGTACTTC,CASSSTSGGVETQYF
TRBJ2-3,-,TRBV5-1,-,TGCGCCAGCAGCTTGTTTCCTACAGGGAGTTCGACAGATACGCAGTATTTT,CASSLFPTGSSTDTQYF
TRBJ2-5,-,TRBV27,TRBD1,TGTGCCAGCAGTCTCCGGGACAGGGATGGGGAGACCCAGTACTTC,CASSLRDRDGETQYF